This T cell receptor (beta chain) was sequenced for a study of memory CD4+ T cells and cytomegalovirus serostatus. The sort gate was single viable CD3+CD4+CD8-CD45RO+ cells for memory CD4+ T cells. Serostatus was set by detecting CMV pp150, pp28, p38, p52 IgG. After thawing, CD4+ T cells were positively selected. Here immunoSEQ multiplex PCR was the method, and the copy in TCRdb shows in-frame clones only, minus some. The sample holds approximately 50,000 clones; 70% to 85% are singletons and the top ten take around 2.7%. Germline V gene sequence: CDR1 MDHEN, CDR2 SYDVKM. V trimming: 5 bases; J trimming: 11 bases; junction bases outside the gene matches: 10. This CDR3 is built from 13 residues.

The TCR was taken from an adult in good health and CMV-seropositive. V is TRBV28 and J is TRBJ2-7; TRBD2 matches 9 bases. Sequenced input: memory CD4+ T cells from blood. Here the CDR3 DNA reads TGTGCCAGCAGTATCCACGGCCGCGGGAGGGAGTACTTC. The encoded protein is CASSIHGRGREYF. Combining the CDR3 with reference TRBV28 and TRBJ2-7 gives the whole variable domain DVKVTQSSRYLVKRTGEKVFLECVQDMDHENMFWYRQDPGLGLRLIYFSYDVKMKEKGDIPEGYSVSREKKERFSLILESASTNQTSMYLCASSIHGRGREYFGPGTRLTVT.